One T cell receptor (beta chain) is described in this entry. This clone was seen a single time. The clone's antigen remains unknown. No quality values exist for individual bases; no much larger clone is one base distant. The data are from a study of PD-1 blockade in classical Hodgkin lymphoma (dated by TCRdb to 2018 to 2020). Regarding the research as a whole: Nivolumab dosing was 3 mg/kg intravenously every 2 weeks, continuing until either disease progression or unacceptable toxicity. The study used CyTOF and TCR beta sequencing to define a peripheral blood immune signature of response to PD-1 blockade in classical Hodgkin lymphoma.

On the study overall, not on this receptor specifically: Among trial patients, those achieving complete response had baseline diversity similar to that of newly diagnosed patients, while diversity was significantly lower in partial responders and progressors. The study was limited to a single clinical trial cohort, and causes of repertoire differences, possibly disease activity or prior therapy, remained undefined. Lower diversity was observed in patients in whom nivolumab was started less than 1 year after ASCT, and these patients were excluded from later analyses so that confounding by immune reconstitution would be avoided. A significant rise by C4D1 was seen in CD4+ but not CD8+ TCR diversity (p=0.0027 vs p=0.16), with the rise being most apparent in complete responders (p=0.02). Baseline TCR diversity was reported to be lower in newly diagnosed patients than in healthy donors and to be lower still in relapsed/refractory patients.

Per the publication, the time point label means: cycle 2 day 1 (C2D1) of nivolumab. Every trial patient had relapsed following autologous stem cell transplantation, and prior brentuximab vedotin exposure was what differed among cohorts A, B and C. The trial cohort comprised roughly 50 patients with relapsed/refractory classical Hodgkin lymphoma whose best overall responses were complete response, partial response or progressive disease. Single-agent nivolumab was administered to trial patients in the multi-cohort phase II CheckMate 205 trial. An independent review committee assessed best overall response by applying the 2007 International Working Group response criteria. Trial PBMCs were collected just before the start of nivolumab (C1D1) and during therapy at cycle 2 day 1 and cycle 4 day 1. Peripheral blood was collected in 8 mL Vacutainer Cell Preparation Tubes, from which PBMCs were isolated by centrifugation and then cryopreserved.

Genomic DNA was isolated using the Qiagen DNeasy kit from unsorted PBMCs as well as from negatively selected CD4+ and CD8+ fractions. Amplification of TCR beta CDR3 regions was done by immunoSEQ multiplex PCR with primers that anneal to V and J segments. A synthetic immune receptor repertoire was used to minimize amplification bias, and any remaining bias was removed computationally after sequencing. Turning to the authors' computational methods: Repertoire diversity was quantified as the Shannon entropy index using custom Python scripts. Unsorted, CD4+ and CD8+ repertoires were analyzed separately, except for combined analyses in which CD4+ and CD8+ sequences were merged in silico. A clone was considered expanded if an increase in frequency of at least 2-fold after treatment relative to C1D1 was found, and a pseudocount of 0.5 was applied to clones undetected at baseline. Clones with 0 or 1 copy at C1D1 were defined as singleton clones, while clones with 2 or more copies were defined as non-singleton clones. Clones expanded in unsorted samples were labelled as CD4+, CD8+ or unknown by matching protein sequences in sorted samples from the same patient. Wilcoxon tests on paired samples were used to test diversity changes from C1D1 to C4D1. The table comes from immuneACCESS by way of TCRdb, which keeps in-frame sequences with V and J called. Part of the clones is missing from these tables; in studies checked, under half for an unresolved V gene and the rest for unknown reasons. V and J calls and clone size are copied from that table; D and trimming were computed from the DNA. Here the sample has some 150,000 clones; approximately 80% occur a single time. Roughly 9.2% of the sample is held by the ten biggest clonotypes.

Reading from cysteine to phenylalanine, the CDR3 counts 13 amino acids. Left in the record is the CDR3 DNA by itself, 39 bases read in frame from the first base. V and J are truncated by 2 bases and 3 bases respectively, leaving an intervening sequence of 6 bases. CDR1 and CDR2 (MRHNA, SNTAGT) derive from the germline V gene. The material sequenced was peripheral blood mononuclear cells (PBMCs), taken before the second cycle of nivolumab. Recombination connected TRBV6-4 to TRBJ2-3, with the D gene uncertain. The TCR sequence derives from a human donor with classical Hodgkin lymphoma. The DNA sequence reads TGTGCCAGCAGTGACGGGAAAACAGATACGCAGTATTTT. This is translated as CASSDGKTDTQYF.